This TCR beta chain was identified during a study of response to subunit inactivated influenza vaccine. MiXCR was run by TCRdb on the RT-PCR reads, yielding one entry per CDR3 protein. The table records almost 250,000 distinct CDR3 sequences, about 12% of them present only once. This clonotype was observed a few times. This CDR3 region has 14 residues. Per germline, CDR1 SSHAT and CDR2 FNYEAQ (reference sequence). The ends were cut back, 5 bases at V and 3 bases at J, with 13 bases in the middle. The clonotype originates from a man in his forties or fifties who received an inactivated influenza vaccine. V gene TRBV7-7 combines with J gene TRBJ2-5; the D is unclear. Sequenced material: non-naive T cells sorted from PBMCs, taken approximately 15 days before vaccination. The CDR3 region is CASSKGLAEETQYF. CDR3 DNA: TGTGCCAGCAGCAAAGGCCTGGCGGAAGAGACCCAGTACTTC.